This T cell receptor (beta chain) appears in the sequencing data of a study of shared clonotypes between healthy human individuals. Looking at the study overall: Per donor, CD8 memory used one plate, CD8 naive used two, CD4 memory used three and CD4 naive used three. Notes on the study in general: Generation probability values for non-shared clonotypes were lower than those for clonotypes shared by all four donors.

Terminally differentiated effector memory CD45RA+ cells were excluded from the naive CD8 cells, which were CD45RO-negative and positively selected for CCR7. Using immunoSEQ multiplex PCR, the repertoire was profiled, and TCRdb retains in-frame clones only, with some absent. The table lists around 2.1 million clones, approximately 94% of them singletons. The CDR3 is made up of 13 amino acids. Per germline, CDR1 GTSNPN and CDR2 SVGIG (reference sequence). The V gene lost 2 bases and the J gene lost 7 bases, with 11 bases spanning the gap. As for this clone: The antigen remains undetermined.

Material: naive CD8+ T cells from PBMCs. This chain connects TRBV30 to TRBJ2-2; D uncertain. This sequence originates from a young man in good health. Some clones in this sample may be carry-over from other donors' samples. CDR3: CAWSHLENGELFF. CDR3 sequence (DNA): TGTGCCTGGAGTCACCTAGAGAACGGGGAGCTGTTTTTT.